This T cell receptor (beta chain) was found in a study of T-cell reconstitution after alpha-beta-depleted transplantation in children. Findings and limits, study-wide: Counts and diversity of T cells one year after transplant came mostly from newly produced T cells.

The CDR3 runs to 14 residues. Trimming pared 4 bases from V and 7 bases from J, leaving 18 bases between. The germline V gene has CDR1 SGHRS and CDR2 YFSETQ. This clonotype was detected a few times. What it recognizes is unknown. This sample's TCRbeta library carried unique molecular identifier barcodes. TCRdb independently ran MiXCR on the PCR reads; one entry per CDR3 protein. The top ten hold roughly 4.8% of the sample, which has hundreds of thousands of distinct CDR3 sequences, around 15% seen once. This TCR was sampled from a male patient aged 10-17 years who had a stem cell transplant for acute lymphoblastic leukemia, so the T cells may come from the graft donor. This chain connects TRBV5-1 to TRBJ2-7, with D uncertain. Source: PBMCs, mostly from graft donor cells, taken 360 days after TCRalphabeta/CD19-depleted stem cell transplant. CDR3 residues: CASSAGARPREQYF. The CDR3 region has the DNA TGCGCCAGCAGCGCCGGCGCGAGGCCTAGAGAGCAGTACTTC.